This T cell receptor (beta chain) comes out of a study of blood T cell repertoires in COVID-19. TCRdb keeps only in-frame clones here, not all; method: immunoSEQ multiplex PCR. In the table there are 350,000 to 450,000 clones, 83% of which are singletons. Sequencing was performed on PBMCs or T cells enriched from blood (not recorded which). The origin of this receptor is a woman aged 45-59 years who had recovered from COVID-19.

The CDR3 reads CASSFKAGDTQYF. DNA for the CDR3: TGTGCCAGCAGTTTCAAAGCGGGAGATACGCAGTATTTT. The chain links TRBV12-3 or TRBV12-4 to TRBJ2-3; possibly TRBD2 for D (6 bases). V lost 3 bases to trimming and J lost 5 bases, with 9 bases between them. The CDR3 is made up of 13 amino acids.